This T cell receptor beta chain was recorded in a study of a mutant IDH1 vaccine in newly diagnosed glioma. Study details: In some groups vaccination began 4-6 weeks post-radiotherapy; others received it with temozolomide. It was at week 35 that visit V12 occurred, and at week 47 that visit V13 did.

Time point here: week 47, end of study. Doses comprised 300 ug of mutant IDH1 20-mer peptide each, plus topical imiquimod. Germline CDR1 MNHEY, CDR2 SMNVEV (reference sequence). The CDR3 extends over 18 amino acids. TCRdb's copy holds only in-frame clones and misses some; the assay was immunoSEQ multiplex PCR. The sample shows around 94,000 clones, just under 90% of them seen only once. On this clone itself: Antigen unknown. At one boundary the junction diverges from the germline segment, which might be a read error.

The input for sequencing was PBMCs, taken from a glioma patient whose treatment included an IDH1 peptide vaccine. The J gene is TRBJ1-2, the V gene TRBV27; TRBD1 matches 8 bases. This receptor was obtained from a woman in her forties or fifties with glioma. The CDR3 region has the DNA TGTGCCAGCAATTTATCGATACGACAGGGGTTCGGTCGGTATGGCTACACCTTC. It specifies CASNLSIRQGFGRYGYTF.